This TCR beta chain was recovered during a study of T cell repertoires in cytomegalovirus infection. Study-wide results and caveats: Individuals carrying CMV plus the relevant HLA were identified by cumulative frequency of public TCR beta families.

Trimming removed 2 bases at V and 0 bases at J, with 13 bases between. CDR1 and CDR2 (germline): MNHNS, SASEGT. The CDR3 consists of 16 residues. This clonotype appeared a few times. Its antigen remains unknown. TCRdb passed the reads through MiXCR, listing each CDR3 protein once. Here the sample spans hundreds of thousands of distinct CDR3 sequences, 30% to 35% being singletons. V and J are TRBV6-1 and TRBJ1-1; D uncertain. The sample here was cultured PBMCs, taken from culture after CMV antigen stimulation. The receptor was derived from a human donor in good health (CMV status not recorded). Some clones in this sample may be carry-over from other donors' samples. The CDR3 DNA sequence: TGTGCCAGCAGTGAAAGGTTTGGTGCCCTGAACACTGAAGCTTTCTTT. This sequence encodes CASSERFGALNTEAFF.